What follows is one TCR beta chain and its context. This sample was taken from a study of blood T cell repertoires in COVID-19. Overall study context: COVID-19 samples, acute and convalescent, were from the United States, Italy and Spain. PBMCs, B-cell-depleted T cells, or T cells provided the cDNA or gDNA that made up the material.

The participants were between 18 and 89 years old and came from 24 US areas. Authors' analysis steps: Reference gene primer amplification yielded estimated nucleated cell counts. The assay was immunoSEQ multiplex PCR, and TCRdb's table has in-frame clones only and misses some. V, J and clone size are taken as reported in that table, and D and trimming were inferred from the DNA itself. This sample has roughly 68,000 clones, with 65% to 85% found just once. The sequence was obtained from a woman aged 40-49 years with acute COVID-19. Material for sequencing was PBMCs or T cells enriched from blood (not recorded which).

Written as DNA, the CDR3 is TGTGCCAGCAGTGATCAGGGCGCTGTAGGGACAGGGGTCTATGGCTACACCTTC. Translation gives CASSDQGAVGTGVYGYTF. The chain uses TRBV2 and TRBJ1-2; 10 nucleotides match TRBD1. CDR3 length: 18 residues. Looked up from germline, CDR1 is SNHLY and CDR2 is FYNNEI. The junction had 14 bases not matched to a gene; V was cut back by 3 bases and J by 4 bases.